The T cell receptor beta chain described here comes from a study of OX40 agonist ivuxolimab in advanced cancers. Regarding the study as a whole: Mean expanded clone counts were higher in CD8+ than CD4+ T cells.

Germline trimming cut 7 bases from V and 1 base from J; bases unmatched to any gene: 5. This CDR3 has 14 residues. The germline V gene has CDR1 SNHLY and CDR2 FYNNEI. Comment on this clone: Its antigen is undetermined.

Repertoires were generated with immunoSEQ multiplex PCR, while TCRdb's copy carries only in-frame clones and drops some. The table records 17,000 or so clones, 75% to 90% of them present only once. The specimen was CD4+ or CD8+ T cells sorted from blood, collected in a trial of the OX40 agonist ivuxolimab. The V gene is TRBV2, the J gene TRBJ1-1; 8 bases are a match to TRBD1. The receptor was derived from an adult with an advanced solid tumor such as melanoma, head and neck, liver or kidney cancer. This CDR3 reads CASIRQGWNTEAFF. The CDR3 region has the DNA TGTGCCAGCATCAGACAGGGGTGGAACACTGAAGCTTTCTTT.